What follows describes a single T cell receptor beta chain. Its antigen is unknown. The sample comes from a study of cytomegalovirus exposure and HLA in healthy donors. Study-level points and caveats: As was reported, the classifier diagnosed cytomegalovirus status with high specificity and sensitivity. A later analysis found first-cohort TCR clusters tended to co-occur in the 120 or so validation repertoires.

Clones were read by immunoSEQ multiplex PCR, and TCRdb kept only the in-frame ones, dropping some. The sample holds approximately 160,000 clones, 89% seen once. The CDR3 is made up of 14 amino acids. Germline V gene sequence: CDR1 SGHRS, CDR2 YFSETQ. V was pared by 0 bases and J by 1 base, with 7 bases between. Sample: PBMCs. This chain connects TRBV5-1 to TRBJ2-5; TRBD2 might be the D (6 bases). This receptor was identified in a man aged 18 to 29 in good health and CMV-seropositive. CDR3 loop: CASSLGRVQETQYF. Written as DNA, the CDR3 is TGCGCCAGCAGCTTGGGGAGGGTCCAAGAGACCCAGTACTTC.